This TCR beta chain was identified in a study of molecular identifiers for immune sequencing clone quantification. Study background: In replicates, RNA from approximately 22,000 or 94,000 naive CD8 cells was split five ways, four sequenced.

As concerns this clonotype: The antigen is undetermined. Mismatch with germline at one junction end may stem from a read error.

Germline assignment: CDR1 MNHEY and CDR2 SVGEGT. The CDR3 loop spans 13 amino acids. Bulk libraries came from a prior protocol with listed TCR primers. TCRdb recomputed calls from the PCR reads with MiXCR, one row per CDR3 protein. The repertoire consists of 85,000 to 100,000 distinct CDR3 sequences, with roughly 24% occurring once and the leading ten covering approximately 0.94%. General study results and limits: Whereas clones above 20 RNA copies held under 1% of naive-cell molecules, they held over 97% of effector molecules. Barcode sharing among identical TCR molecules could make large clones appear smaller.

This clonotype originated in a human donor in good health. Some libraries in this study had Jurkat cell RNA spiked in. The specimen was naive CD8+ T cells from blood, with Jurkat cell RNA spiked in. Regarding subset: FACS-sorted CD8+CD4-CCR7+CD45RA+ naive T cells. The chain joins TRBV6-2 or TRBV6-3 to TRBJ1-2; D is ambiguous. This CDR3 reads CAGSSGPYYGYTF. As DNA, the CDR3 is TGTGCCGGCAGTTCCGGACCCTACTATGGCTACACCTTC.